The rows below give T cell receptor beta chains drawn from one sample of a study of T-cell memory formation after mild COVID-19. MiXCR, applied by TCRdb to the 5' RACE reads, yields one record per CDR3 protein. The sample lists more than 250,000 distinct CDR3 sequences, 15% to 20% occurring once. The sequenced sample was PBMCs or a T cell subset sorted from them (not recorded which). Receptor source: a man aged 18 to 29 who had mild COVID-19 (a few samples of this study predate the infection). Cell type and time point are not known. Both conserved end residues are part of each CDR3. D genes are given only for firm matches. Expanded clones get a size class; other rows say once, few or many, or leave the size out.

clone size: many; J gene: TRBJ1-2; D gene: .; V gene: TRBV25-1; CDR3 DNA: TGTGCCAGCCGGGGTATCCGGGAGGGCTACACCTTC; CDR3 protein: CASRGIREGYTF
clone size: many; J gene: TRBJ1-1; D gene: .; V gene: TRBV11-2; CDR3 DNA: TGTGCCAGCAGCTTCGGGGTAGGTCTGGCTGAAGCTTTCTTT; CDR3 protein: CASSFGVGLAEAFF
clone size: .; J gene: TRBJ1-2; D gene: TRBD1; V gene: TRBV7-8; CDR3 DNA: TGTGCCAGCAGAACCGGGACAGGGTCTGGTGGCTACACCTTC; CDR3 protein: CASRTGTGSGGYTF
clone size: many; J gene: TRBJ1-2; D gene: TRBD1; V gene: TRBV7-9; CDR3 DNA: TGTGCCAGCAGCGGGCAGGGACAGGGGCCCTATGGCTACACCTTC; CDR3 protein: CASSGQGQGPYGYTF
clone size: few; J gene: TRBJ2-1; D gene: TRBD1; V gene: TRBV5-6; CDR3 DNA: TGTGCCAGCAGGCCTTCCGGGACAGGGGGCTTGAAGGGTGAGCAGTTCTTC; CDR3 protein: CASRPSGTGGLKGEQFF
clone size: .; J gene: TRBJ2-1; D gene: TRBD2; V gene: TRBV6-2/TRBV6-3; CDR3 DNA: TGTGCCAGCAGTTCGACGCTAGCGGGTTCCTACAATGAGCAGTTCTTC; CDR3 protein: CASSSTLAGSYNEQFF
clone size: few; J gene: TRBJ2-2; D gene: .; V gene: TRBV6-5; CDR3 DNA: TGTGCCAGCAGTTACTCTGGGGTGGTCGGGGAGCTGTTTTTT; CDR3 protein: CASSYSGVVGELFF
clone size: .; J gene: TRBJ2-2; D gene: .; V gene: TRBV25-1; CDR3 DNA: TGTGCCAGCAGTACCAGTGTCCCGAACACCGGGGAGCTGTTTTTT; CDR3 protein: CASSTSVPNTGELFF
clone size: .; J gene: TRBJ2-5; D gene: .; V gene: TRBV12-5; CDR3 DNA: TGTGCTAGTGGTTTGCTCGACAGGAGTAGTAGAGAGACCCAGTACTTC; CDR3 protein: CASGLLDRSSRETQYF
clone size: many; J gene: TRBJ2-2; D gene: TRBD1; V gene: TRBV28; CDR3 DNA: TGTGCCAGCAGGCTTACAGGGGGATACACCGGGGAGCTGTTTTTT; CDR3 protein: CASRLTGGYTGELFF
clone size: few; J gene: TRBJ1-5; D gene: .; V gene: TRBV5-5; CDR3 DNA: TGTGCCAGCAACCCGACCGGTGGGAGCAATCAGCCCCAGCATTTT; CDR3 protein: CASNPTGGSNQPQHF
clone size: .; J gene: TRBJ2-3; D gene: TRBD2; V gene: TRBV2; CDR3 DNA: TGTGCCAGCAGTGAAGGAGGGACTACGAGCGCCACAGATACGCAGTATTTT; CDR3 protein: CASSEGGTTSATDTQYF
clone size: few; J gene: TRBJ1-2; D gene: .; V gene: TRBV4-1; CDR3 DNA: TGCGCCAGCAGCCAAGGTCCCCCCTGGGGATACTATGGCTACACCTTC; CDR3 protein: CASSQGPPWGYYGYTF
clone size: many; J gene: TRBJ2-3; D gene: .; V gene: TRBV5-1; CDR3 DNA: TGCGCCAGCAGCTTGAGACGGGACACAGATACGCAGTATTTT; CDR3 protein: CASSLRRDTDTQYF
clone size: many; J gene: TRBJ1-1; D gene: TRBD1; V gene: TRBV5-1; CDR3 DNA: TGTGCCAGCAGTTCCGGACAGGGGAACACTGAAGCTTTCTTT; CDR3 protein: CASSSGQGNTEAFF
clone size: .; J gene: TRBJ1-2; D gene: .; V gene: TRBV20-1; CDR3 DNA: TGCAGTGCTAGGAGGGTACAGGGAAACTATGGCTACACCTTC; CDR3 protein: CSARRVQGNYGYTF
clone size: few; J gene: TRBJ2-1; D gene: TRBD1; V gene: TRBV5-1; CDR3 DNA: TGCGCCAGCAGCCAGCGGACAGGGGACAATGAGCAGTTCTTC; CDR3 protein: CASSQRTGDNEQFF
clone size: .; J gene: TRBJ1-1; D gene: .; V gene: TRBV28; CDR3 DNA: TGTGCCAGCAGTTTCCGCGGGATTATGAACACTGAAGCTTTCTTT; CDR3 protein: CASSFRGIMNTEAFF
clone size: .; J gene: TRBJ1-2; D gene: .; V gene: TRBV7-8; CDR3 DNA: TGTGCCAGCAGCTTATCAAAGCGGGGCTACACCTTC; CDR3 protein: CASSLSKRGYTF
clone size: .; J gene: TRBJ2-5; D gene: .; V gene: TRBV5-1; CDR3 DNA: TGCGCCAGCTGTCGATCGACTCAAGAGACCCAGTACTTC; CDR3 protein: CASCRSTQETQYF
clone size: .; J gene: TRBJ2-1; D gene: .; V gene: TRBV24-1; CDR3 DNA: TGTGCCACCAGTGATTTCCGAAATGAGCAGTTCTTC; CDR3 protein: CATSDFRNEQFF
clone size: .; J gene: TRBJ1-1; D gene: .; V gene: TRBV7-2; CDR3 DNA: TGTGCCAGCAGACTAGGGAGCGGGTTTACTGAAGCTTTCTTT; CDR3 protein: CASRLGSGFTEAFF
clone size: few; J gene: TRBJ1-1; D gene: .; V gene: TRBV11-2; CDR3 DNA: TGTGCCAGCAGCCTCTACCATTCCCCGAACACTGAAGCTTTCTTT; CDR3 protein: CASSLYHSPNTEAFF
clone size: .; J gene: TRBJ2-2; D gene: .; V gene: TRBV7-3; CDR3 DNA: TGTGCCAGCAGACTCGGGACGGTGAACACCGGGGAGCTGTTTTTT; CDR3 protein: CASRLGTVNTGELFF
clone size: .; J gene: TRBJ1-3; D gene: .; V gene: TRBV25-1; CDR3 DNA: TGTGCCAGCAGTATACAACAACACTCTGGAAACACCATATATTTT; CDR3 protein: CASSIQQHSGNTIYF
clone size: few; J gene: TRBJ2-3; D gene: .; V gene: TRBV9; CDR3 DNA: TGTGCCAGCAGCTCGGGCCGTAATCCCCAGTATTTT; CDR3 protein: CASSSGRNPQYF
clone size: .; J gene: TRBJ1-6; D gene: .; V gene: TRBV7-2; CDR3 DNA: TGTGCCAGCAGCCTAAACAGGGAGAATAATTCACCCCTCCACTTT; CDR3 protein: CASSLNRENNSPLHF
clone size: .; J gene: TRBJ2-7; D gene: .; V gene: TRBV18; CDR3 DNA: TGTGCCAGCTCACCACCTGTTGGCGAGCAGTACTTC; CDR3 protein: CASSPPVGEQYF
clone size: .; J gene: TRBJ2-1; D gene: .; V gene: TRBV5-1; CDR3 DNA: TGCGCCAGCAGCTTAACAGCAACGGTACCTGAGCAGTTCTTC; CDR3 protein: CASSLTATVPEQFF
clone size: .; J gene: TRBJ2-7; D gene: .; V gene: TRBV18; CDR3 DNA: TGTGCCAGCTCACCACCAGGAGGGGTCTACGAGCAGTACTTC; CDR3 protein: CASSPPGGVYEQYF
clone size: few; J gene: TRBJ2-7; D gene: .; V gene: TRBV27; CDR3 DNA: TGTGCCAGCTGGGGGGCTAGCGGCTCCTACGAGCAGTACTTC; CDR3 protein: CASWGASGSYEQYF
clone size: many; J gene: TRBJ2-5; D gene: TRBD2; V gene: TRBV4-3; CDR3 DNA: TGCGCCAGCAGCAGTCAACGCGGGGGTCAAGAGACCCAGTACTTC; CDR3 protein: CASSSQRGGQETQYF
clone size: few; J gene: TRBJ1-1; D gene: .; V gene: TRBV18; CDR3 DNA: TGTGCCAGCTCACCACTGGACGGGAGCACTGAAGCTTTCTTT; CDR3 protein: CASSPLDGSTEAFF
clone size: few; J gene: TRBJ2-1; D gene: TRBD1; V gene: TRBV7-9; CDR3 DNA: TGTGCCAGCAGCTCAGGGGCAGGGGGCGCCGACAATGAGCAGTTCTTC; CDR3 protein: CASSSGAGGADNEQFF
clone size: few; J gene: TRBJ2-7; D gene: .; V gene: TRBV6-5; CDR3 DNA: TGTGCCAGCAGTTACTCGAGTGGCGAGCAGTACTTC; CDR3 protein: CASSYSSGEQYF
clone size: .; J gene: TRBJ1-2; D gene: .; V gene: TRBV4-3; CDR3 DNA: TGCGCCAGCAGCCAAGAAACACGGTGGGGCTACACCTTC; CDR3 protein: CASSQETRWGYTF
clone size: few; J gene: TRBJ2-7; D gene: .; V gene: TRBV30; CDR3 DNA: TGTGCCTGCCGGTCACCGGGCGAGCAGTACTTC; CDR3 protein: CACRSPGEQYF
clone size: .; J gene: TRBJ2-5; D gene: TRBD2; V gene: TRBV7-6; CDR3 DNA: TGTGCCAGCAGCTCCGCGGCGGGGGACCAAGAGACCCAGTACTTC; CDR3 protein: CASSSAAGDQETQYF
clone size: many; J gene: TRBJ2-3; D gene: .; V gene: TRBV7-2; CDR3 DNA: TGTGCCAGCAGCTTAGGGGCGGGCACAGATACGCAGTATTTT; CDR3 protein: CASSLGAGTDTQYF
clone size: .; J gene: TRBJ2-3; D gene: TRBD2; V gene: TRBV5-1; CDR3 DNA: TGCGCCAGCAGCTTGGTGTCGAGCGGGGACACAGATACGCAGTATTTT; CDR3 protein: CASSLVSSGDTDTQYF
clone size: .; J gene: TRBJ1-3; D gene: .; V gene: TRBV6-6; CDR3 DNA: TGTGCCAGCATCCAACAATCTGGAAACACCATATATTTT; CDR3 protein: CASIQQSGNTIYF
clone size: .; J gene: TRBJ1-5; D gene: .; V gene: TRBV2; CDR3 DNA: TGTGCCAGCCGCGGGTGGGGCAATCAGCCCCAGCATTTT; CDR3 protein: CASRGWGNQPQHF
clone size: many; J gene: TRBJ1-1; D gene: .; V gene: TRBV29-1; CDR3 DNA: TGCAGCGGGGGAGAGGGGAACGCTTTCTTT; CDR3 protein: CSGGEGNAFF
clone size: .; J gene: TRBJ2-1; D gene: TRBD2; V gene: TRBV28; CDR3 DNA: TGTGCCAGCAGTTTATTACTAGCGGGCAATGAGCAGTTCTTC; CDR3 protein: CASSLLLAGNEQFF
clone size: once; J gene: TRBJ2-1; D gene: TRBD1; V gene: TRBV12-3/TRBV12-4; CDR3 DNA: TGTGCCAGCAGCCGCGGACAGGGGAATGAGCAGTTCTTC; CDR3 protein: CASSRGQGNEQFF
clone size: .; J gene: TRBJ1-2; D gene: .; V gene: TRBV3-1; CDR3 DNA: TGTGCCAGCAGCCAGTCCGACGGCCAAAACTATGGCTACACCTTC; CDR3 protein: CASSQSDGQNYGYTF
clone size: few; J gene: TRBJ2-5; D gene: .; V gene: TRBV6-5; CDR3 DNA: TGTGCCAGCAGTTACATGGAGACCCAGTACTTC; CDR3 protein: CASSYMETQYF
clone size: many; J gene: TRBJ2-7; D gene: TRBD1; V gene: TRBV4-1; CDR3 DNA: TGCGCCAGCAGCCAGATGACAGGGAACTACGAGCAGTACTTC; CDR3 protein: CASSQMTGNYEQYF
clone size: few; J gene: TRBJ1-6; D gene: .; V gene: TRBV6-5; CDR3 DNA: TGTGCCAGCAGGGCACAGGAGAGAGGCTCACCCCTCCACTTT; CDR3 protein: CASRAQERGSPLHF